The present T cell receptor (beta chain) was sequenced within a study of blood T cell repertoires in COVID-19. The junction had 16 bases not matched to a gene; V was cut back by 2 bases and J by 3 bases. CDR1 and CDR2 from the germline V gene are SGHRS and YFSETQ. The CDR3 consists of 20 residues. Original data processing: Researchers report that nucleated cell counts were estimated from reference gene primer amplification. Sequencing was performed with immunoSEQ multiplex PCR; in TCRdb, only in-frame clones are kept and a portion is missing. V and J calls and clone size are those listed in that table; D and trimming were worked out from the DNA. The sample records 160,000 or so clones, about nine tenths being singletons.

V gene TRBV5-1 combines with J gene TRBJ2-6; 8 bases agree with TRBD1. The specimen was peripheral blood. The TCR comes from a man in his sixties with active or convalescent COVID-19. DNA for the CDR3: TGCGCCAGCAGCTTAAACCCACAGGGGGTTGCTTTTGGTGGGGCCAACGTCCTGACTTTC. Amino acids: CASSLNPQGVAFGGANVLTF.